The entry below gives a single T cell receptor (beta chain) sequence along with its context. Germline-derived CDR1 and CDR2 are SGDLS and YYNGEE. The CDR3 spans 14 residues. V dropped 1 base and J dropped 1 base, with 9 bases sitting between them. The sample originates from a study of blood T cell repertoires in COVID-19. Study context: Samples came from the United States, Italy and Spain, spanning acute and convalescent COVID-19. T cells, B-cell-depleted T cells, or PBMCs provided the cDNA or gDNA that served as material.

A Seattle source enrolled patients during active infection and followed them longitudinally. Authors' methods: Researchers report that nucleated cell counts were estimated from reference gene primer amplification. Libraries were prepared by immunoSEQ multiplex PCR; TCRdb keeps only in-frame clonotypes and omits some of them. V, J and clone size are taken as reported in that table, and D and trimming were inferred from the DNA itself. Of approximately 350,000 clones listed, about 88% are singletons. Sequences were obtained from peripheral blood. The chain is built from TRBV9 and TRBJ2-7; D is possibly TRBD1 (5 bases). This sequence was found in a woman between 65 and 79 years old with COVID-19, enrolled during active disease. CDR3 coding DNA: TGTGCCAGCAGCGTAACGCAGGGATCCTACGAGCAGTACTTC. Its translation is CASSVTQGSYEQYF.